The clone carrying this T cell receptor beta chain appeared a single time. The data belong to a study of blood T cell repertoires in COVID-19. Study context: Acute-phase and convalescent COVID-19 samples originated in the United States, Italy and Spain.

Generated by immunoSEQ multiplex PCR, the TCRdb table keeps only in-frame clones and is missing some. The sample yields about 21,000 clones, roughly 86% seen once. The CDR3 sequence is 15 residues long. With 8 bases removed from V and 1 base from J, the gap between germline ends came to 17 bases. Germline V gene lookup returns CDR1 KGHSH and CDR2 LQKENI. The source is a man aged 65-85 years with acute or convalescent COVID-19. Sample: peripheral blood. The rearrangement joins TRBV18 to TRBJ1-1, with D possibly matching TRBD1 (5 bases). The CDR3 DNA is TGTGCCAGCACGACCCTAGGGAGGGGGAACACTGAAGCTTTCTTT. Translated, it gives CASTTLGRGNTEAFF.